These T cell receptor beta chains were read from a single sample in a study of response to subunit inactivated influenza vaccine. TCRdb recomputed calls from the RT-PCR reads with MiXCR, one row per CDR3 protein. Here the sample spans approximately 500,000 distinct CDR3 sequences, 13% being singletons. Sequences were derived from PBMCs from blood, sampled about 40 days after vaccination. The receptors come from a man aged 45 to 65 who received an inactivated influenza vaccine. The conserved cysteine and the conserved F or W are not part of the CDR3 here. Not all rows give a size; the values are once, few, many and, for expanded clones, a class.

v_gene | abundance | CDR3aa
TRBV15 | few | ATSREEGLADTQY
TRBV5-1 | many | ASSSRLASDTQY
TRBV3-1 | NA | ASSQVRGHGYT
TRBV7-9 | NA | ASSAGTGGTETQY
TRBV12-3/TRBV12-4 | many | ASSNNQGAGEQF
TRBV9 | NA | ASSEPLLATNTGELF
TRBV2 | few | ASTRTSYEQETQY
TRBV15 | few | ATSSTLNTEAF
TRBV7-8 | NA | ASSKDRGSLGNQPQH
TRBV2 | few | ASGSGGSDTQY